The clone carrying this T cell receptor (beta chain) was found a few times. Its antigen is unknown. An Oncomine TCR Beta short-read assay was used to sequence the DNA from cultured CD4+ T cells. The template was genomic DNA from cultured CD4+ T cells. TCRdb reprocessed the PCR reads via MiXCR and lists one record per CDR3 protein. The sample carries over 7,500 distinct CDR3 sequences, 30% to 35% recorded once. This entry is derived from a study of vaccination and CD4 T cells after COVID-19. Study as a whole: Participants, all vaccine recipients, received two doses of either BNT162b2 or mRNA-1273. Cells were stimulated with overlapping spike peptides from SARS-CoV-2, HCoV-NL63, HCoV-OC43 and HCoV-229E. Study-wide findings and caveats: Convalescent patients were relatively few, and early post-infection timepoints were missing.

Germline V lookup: CDR1 DFQATT, CDR2 SNEGSKA (reference sequence). The CDR3 runs to 15 residues. The V gene end was trimmed by 5 bases and the J gene end by 2 bases; junction bases not matched to a gene: 10. The treatment is: roughly 11-day PBMC culture with coronavirus spike peptide pools or control peptides (ViraFEST assay). CD4+ T-cell collection from the unexposed donor predated the COVID-19 pandemic (2011-2018). Sample: CD4+ T cells from blood, cultured in vitro. V usage is TRBV20-1 and J usage is TRBJ2-5, with 8 positions matching TRBD2. The source of this sequence is a human donor in good health. The CDR3 spells CSADSPSGGQETQYF. CDR3 nucleotides: TGCAGTGCTGACTCCCCGAGCGGGGGACAAGAGACCCAGTACTTC.